Below, 9 T cell receptor beta chains from the same sample are listed, as sequenced in a study of CD8 T cells in Susac syndrome. A quantity of about 0.5 to 1 ug RNA underwent reverse transcription using random hexamers. TCRdb used MiXCR to reprocess the immunoSEQ multiplex PCR reads, holding one entry per CDR3 protein. The sample holds around 170,000 distinct CDR3 sequences; around 90% are singletons and the top ten take about 0.073%. Specimen: CD4+ T cells from PBMCs. Receptors were obtained from a human donor in good health.

The V gene is TRBV30, the J gene TRBJ1-2; 7 bases agree with TRBD1. Germline V lookup: CDR1 GTSNPN, CDR2 SVGIG (reference sequence). V lost 8 bases to trimming and J lost 4 bases; unmatched junction nucleotides: 16. The CDR3 totals 15 residues. The CDR3, as DNA: TGTGCCCTCCCCCGGGACAGCGGGGGCTCCTATGGCTACACCTTC. Translated, it gives CALPRDSGGSYGYTF.

The chain carries TRBV5-1 and TRBJ2-5; 14 bases are shared with TRBD2. Looked up from germline, CDR1 is SGHRS and CDR2 is YFSETQ. Trimming at V came to 0 bases and at J to 1 base, leaving 2 bases not matched to a gene. The CDR3 totals 17 residues. CDR3 in DNA: TGCGCCAGCAGCTTGGCGGGGACTAGCGGGGGCCAAGAGACCCAGTACTTC. This codes for CASSLAGTSGGQETQYF.

This chain joins TRBV14 and TRBJ2-5; D is uncertain. The CDR3 spans 15 residues. Trimming removed 1 base at V and 5 bases at J, with 14 bases between. From germline, CDR1 is SGHDN and CDR2 FVKESK. The CDR3 here is CASSQGSGEGETQYF. The DNA of the CDR3 is TGTGCCAGCAGCCAAGGGTCGGGTGAAGGGGAGACCCAGTACTTC.

This chain links TRBV9 with TRBJ2-6; 8 bases line up with TRBD2. The CDR3 runs 17 residues. The V gene end was trimmed by 4 bases and the J gene end by 4 bases; junction bases not matched to a gene: 10. Per the germline V gene, CDR1 is SGDLS and CDR2 is YYNGEE. The CDR3 region is CASSLGAGVSGANVLTF. In DNA, the CDR3 is TGTGCCAGCAGCTTGGGAGCGGGAGTCTCCGGGGCCAACGTCCTGACTTTC.

This chain connects TRBV5-1 to TRBJ2-7; no clear D gene. CDR1 SGHRS and CDR2 YFSETQ come from the germline V gene. Deletions cut 4 bases from V and 4 bases from J, with 15 bases between. The CDR3 runs to 14 residues. The CDR3 nucleotides are TGCGCCAGCAGCCCCTCCTACGGCCAGTACGAGCAGTACTTC. This gives the protein CASSPSYGQYEQYF.

The gene calls are TRBV6-5 and TRBJ2-5; possibly TRBD2 for D (5 bases). Trimming left V 2 bases short and J 5 bases short, with 15 bases between. The CDR3 length is 15 residues. Germline-derived CDR1 and CDR2 are MNHEY and SVGAGI. The CDR3 reads CASSYGLTGMETQYF. The CDR3 nucleotides are TGTGCCAGCAGTTACGGGCTCACCGGGATGGAGACCCAGTACTTC.

The chain carries TRBV5-1 and TRBJ2-3; D not resolved. CDR3 length: 15 residues. In germline, CDR1 is SGHRS, CDR2 YFSETQ. Trimming removed 1 base at V and 5 bases at J, with 14 bases between. CDR3 sequence (DNA): TGCGCCAGCAGCTTGAGTTCCCAGGTAGAAGATACGCAGTATTTT. Amino acids: CASSLSSQVEDTQYF.

The genes are TRBV19 and TRBJ2-4; a possible D gene is TRBD2 (6 bases). The V end lost 4 bases, the J end lost 3 bases, and 19 bases lay between the germline ends. The CDR3 contains 17 residues. Germline lookup yields CDR1 LNHDA and CDR2 SQIVND (reference sequence). In nucleotides, the CDR3 is TGTGCCAGTAGTACAAGCTCATACAGGAGGGTCAAAAACATTCAGTACTTC. Its protein product is CASSTSSYRRVKNIQYF.

The chain couples TRBV4-3 to TRBJ2-6, with D possibly TRBD1 on 6 matching bases. Germline V gene lookup returns CDR1 LGHNA and CDR2 YSLEER. The CDR3 covers 19 residues. The ends were cut back, 1 base at V and 0 bases at J, with 16 bases in the middle. The CDR3 DNA follows: TGCGCCAGCAGCCAAGGGCTTCGGGACACAAGCTCTGGGGCCAACGTCCTGACTTTC. It yields the protein CASSQGLRDTSSGANVLTF.